The 9 T cell receptor beta chains given below trace back to one sample, sequenced in a study of response to subunit inactivated influenza vaccine. TCRdb fed the RT-PCR reads into MiXCR, producing one record per CDR3 protein. This repertoire shows 700,000 to 900,000 distinct CDR3 sequences, around 20% found once; its top ten account for more than 8.5%. The sequencing here drew on PBMCs from blood, taken about 5 days after vaccination. These receptor sequences come from a middle-aged man who received an inactivated influenza vaccine.

Only a few counts were recorded for this clonotype. This chain connects TRBV29-1 to TRBJ2-5, with TRBD2 identical over 7 bases. This CDR3 has 15 residues. Looked up from germline, CDR1 is SQVTM and CDR2 is ANQGSEA. V was clipped by 4 bases and J by 1 base; unmatched bases: 9. The CDR3 DNA is TGCAGCGTTGTAAGGCTAGCGGCACTCCAAGAGACCCAGTACTTC. This gives the protein CSVVRLAALQETQYF.

This clonotype has only a few counts. The chain couples TRBV20-1 to TRBJ2-1; no clear D. The CDR3 is 14 amino acids. V was pared by 6 bases and J by 9 bases, with 21 bases between. Germline CDR1 is DFQATT and CDR2 is SNEGSKA (reference sequence). CDR3 bases: TGCAGTGCGGTGGGGTTCGAGGCCTTCCGTGAGCAGTTCTTC. Protein: CSAVGFEAFREQFF.

The rearrangement links TRBV20-1 to TRBJ2-7, with 11 bases that match TRBD2. J was trimmed by 1 base and V by 5 bases; bases with no gene match: 4. Germline-derived CDR1 and CDR2 are DFQATT and SNEGSKA (reference sequence). The CDR3 is made up of 14 amino acids. The CDR3 region has the DNA TGCAGTGCTGTCGGACTAGCGGGTTCCTACGAGCAGTACTTC. Encoded protein: CSAVGLAGSYEQYF.

Many counts were recorded for this clonotype. The V call is TRBV29-1, the J call TRBJ2-5; no definite D call. Germline CDR1 is SQVTM and CDR2 is ANQGSEA. This CDR3 region has 13 residues. Between the trimmed V and J ends, which lost 6 bases and 3 bases, there was a span of 14 bases. Here the CDR3 reads CSVAVFQKETQYF. For the CDR3, the DNA is TGCAGCGTGGCGGTGTTTCAGAAAGAGACCCAGTACTTC. The variable domain in full, with the rest retrieved from reference TRBV29-1 and TRBJ2-5, is SAVISQKPSRDICQRGTSLTIQCQVDSQVTMMFWYRQQPGQSLTLIATANQGSEATYESGFVIDKFPISRPNLTFSTLTVSNMSPEDSSIYLCSVAVFQKETQYFGPGTRLLVL.

This clonotype was observed a few times. The chain carries TRBV4-1 and TRBJ1-1; D not resolved. V gave up 2 bases and J gave up 0 bases, with 16 bases separating them. Germline CDR1 and CDR2: MGHRA and YSYEKL. The CDR3 consists of 17 residues. DNA of the CDR3: TGCGCCAGCAGCCAACCCCCCCGAGGGAGGATGAACACTGAAGCTTTCTTT. Translated, it gives CASSQPPRGRMNTEAFF.

The chain employs TRBV30 and TRBJ2-1; D perhaps matches TRBD2 (5 bases). This CDR3 spans 11 amino acids. V was trimmed by 3 bases and J by 9 bases, leaving 9 bases between them. From germline, CDR1 is GTSNPN and CDR2 SVGIG (reference sequence). The CDR3: CAWRERGEQFF. Written as DNA, the CDR3 is TGTGCCTGGAGAGAACGGGGTGAGCAGTTCTTC.

This chain links TRBV3-1 with TRBJ1-2; D ambiguous. V lost 4 bases and J lost 6, with 9 bases in between. The germline CDR1 and CDR2 sequences are LGHDT and YNNKEL (reference sequence). The length of the CDR3 is 12 residues. As DNA, the CDR3 is TGTGCCAGCAGCCCGCCCCGCCATGGCTACACCTTC. Residues: CASSPPRHGYTF.

The chain joins TRBV2 to TRBJ2-5; 8 bases are a match to TRBD2. The germline CDR1 and CDR2 sequences are SNHLY and FYNNEI. The CDR3 sequence is 14 residues long. V was pared by 6 bases and J by 7 bases, with 10 bases of the junction left unmatched. The CDR3 loop is CASRKTAAGGTQYF. DNA for the CDR3: TGTGCCAGCAGAAAGACTGCGGCGGGGGGGACCCAGTACTTC. Using reference TRBV2 and TRBJ2-5 for the parts outside the CDR3, the full variable domain is EPEVTQTPSHQVTQMGQEVILRCVPISNHLYFYWYRQILGQKVEFLVSFYNNEISEKSEIFDDQFSVERPDGSNFTLKIRSTKLEDSAMYFCASRKTAAGGTQYFGPGTRLLVL.

This clonotype was picked up a small number of times. The chain has TRBV29-1 and TRBJ2-1, with a possible D match to TRBD2 (5 bases). This CDR3 is 14 amino acids long. Between the trimmed V and J ends, which lost 7 bases and 0 bases, there was a span of 13 bases. Germline CDR1 and CDR2: SQVTM and ANQGSEA. The CDR3 DNA reads TGCAGCGAGATCATAGGGAGCTCCTACAATGAGCAGTTCTTC. As protein: CSEIIGSSYNEQFF.